These 20 T cell receptor beta chains were all obtained from the same sample, sequenced in a study of T cell repertoires in cytomegalovirus infection. TCRdb itself ran the reads through MiXCR, one entry per CDR3 protein. The table records hundreds of thousands of distinct CDR3 sequences, around 11% of them present only once. The sample consisted of PBMCs. Source of these receptors: a human donor in good health (CMV status not recorded). Some clones in this sample may be carry-over from other donors' samples.

In its sample, this clonotype was seen many times. The chain couples TRBV12-3 or TRBV12-4 to TRBJ2-7; D remains unclear. This CDR3 contains 11 residues. Trimming shortened V by 5 bases and J by 5 bases, and 7 bases separated the two germline ends. CDR3 protein: CASSPLNEQYF. The CDR3 DNA reads as TGTGCCAGCAGTCCCCTAAACGAGCAGTACTTC.

Details on this clonotype: A read error may explain this, as a much larger clone is one base away. The V and J genes are TRBV7-8 and TRBJ1-4; TRBD1 aligns across 9 bases. Germline V gives CDR1 SGHVS, CDR2 FQNEAQ. This CDR3 has 15 amino acids. The CDR3 region has the DNA TGTGCCAGCAGCTTAGGGACAGGGGATAATAAAAAACTGTTTTTT. The encoded protein is CASSLGTGDNKKLFF.

The V call is TRBV18, the J call TRBJ1-6; 11 nucleotides match TRBD1. V lost 1 base, J lost 6 bases, and 2 bases stayed unmatched. Germline values: CDR1 KGHSH, CDR2 LQKENI. The CDR3 is 16 amino acids. The CDR3 DNA sequence: TGTGCCAGCTCACCACGGACAGGGGGCGTTAATTCACCCCTCCACTTT. Translating gives CASSPRTGGVNSPLHF.

This clonotype was seen repeatedly, ten times or more. The chain has TRBV7-8 and TRBJ2-3, with D perhaps assigned TRBD1 or TRBD2 (5 bases each). V was cut by 3 bases and J by 3 bases, with 13 bases left in between. The germline gives CDR1 SGHVS, CDR2 FQNEAQ. The CDR3 totals 15 residues. The CDR3 nucleotides are TGTGCCAGCAGCTTCCGCCGGGGCTATACAGATACGCAGTATTTT. Translation gives CASSFRRGYTDTQYF.

The chain couples TRBV28 to TRBJ2-3, with 9 positions matching TRBD1. Germline trimming cut 7 bases from V and 5 bases from J; bases unmatched to any gene: 1. Germline-derived CDR1 and CDR2 are MDHEN and SYDVKM. The CDR3 is 12 amino acids. The CDR3, as DNA: TGTGCCAGCAACAGGGGGCAAGATACGCAGTATTTT. Translation: CASNRGQDTQYF. Variable domain in full (rest from reference TRBV28 and TRBJ2-3): DVKVTQSSRYLVKRTGEKVFLECVQDMDHENMFWYRQDPGLGLRLIYFSYDVKMKEKGDIPEGYSVSREKKERFSLILESASTNQTSMYLCASNRGQDTQYFGPGTRLTVL.

The genes are TRBV7-8 and TRBJ1-2, with 9 bases that match TRBD1. Germline values: CDR1 SGHVS, CDR2 FQNEAQ. This CDR3 region has 15 residues. J lost 5 bases, V lost 5 bases, and 9 bases had no gene match. The CDR3 bases are TGTGCCAGCAGCCCGGTGGGGGGACAGGGATATGGCTACACCTTC. It specifies CASSPVGGQGYGYTF.

V is TRBV7-9 and J is TRBJ2-1; TRBD2 aligns across 9 bases. Trimming at V came to 6 bases and at J to 1 base, leaving 7 bases not matched to a gene. There are 16 residues in the CDR3. The germline CDR1 and CDR2 sequences are SEHNR and FQNEAQ (reference sequence). The CDR3 DNA reads as TGTGCCAGCAGGCCGAGCGGGGGGAGTTCCTACAATGAGCAGTTCTTC. Amino acid sequence: CASRPSGGSSYNEQFF.

This clonotype was recorded a few times. This sequence joins TRBV12-3 or TRBV12-4 and TRBJ2-1; 10 positions agree with TRBD2. The V gene end was trimmed by 4 bases and the J gene end by 8 bases; junction bases not matched to a gene: 5. The length of the CDR3 is 14 residues. The chain's CDR3 is CASSSLAGVYEQFF. In DNA form, the CDR3 reads TGTGCCAGCAGTTCCCTAGCGGGAGTGTATGAGCAGTTCTTC.

This clonotype was picked up many times. The rearrangement links TRBV28 to TRBJ2-1; D may match TRBD1 or TRBD2 (6 bases each). Trimming took 4 bases from V and 0 from J, leaving 13 bases between them. Looked up from germline, CDR1 is MDHEN and CDR2 is SYDVKM. The CDR3 consists of 16 residues. As DNA, the CDR3 is TGTGCCAGCAGTTCCCCTGGAGGGGGCTCCTACAATGAGCAGTTCTTC. This gives the protein CASSSPGGGSYNEQFF.

This clonotype was observed many times. The chain is built from TRBV12-3 or TRBV12-4 and TRBJ2-5, with 11 bases that match TRBD2. V was clipped by 6 bases and J by 5 bases; unmatched bases: 14. This CDR3 has 17 amino acids. The CDR3 bases are TGTGCCAGCAGCCCCGGGGTAGCGGGAGGGCCTGGGGAGACCCAGTACTTC. Protein sequence: CASSPGVAGGPGETQYF.

This chain uses TRBV27 with TRBJ2-7; D could derive from TRBD1 or TRBD2 (6 bases each). The germline CDR1 and CDR2 sequences are MNHEY and SMNVEV (reference sequence). The CDR3 consists of 15 residues. The germline V and J ends were trimmed by 4 bases and 7 bases, with 20 bases remaining between them. CDR3 DNA sequence: TGTGCCAGCAGTTCCCTGGGGGGCCCCGAGGGGGAGCAGTACTTC. Encoded protein: CASSSLGGPEGEQYF.

In its sample, this clonotype was seen once. The V call is TRBV29-1, the J call TRBJ2-2; 11 bases agree with TRBD2. The CDR3 totals 14 residues. The V and J ends lost 4 bases and 5 bases, in that order; junction bases with no gene match: 3. CDR1 and CDR2 (germline): SQVTM, ANQGSEA. In nucleotides, the CDR3 is TGCAGCGTTGTTCTAGCGGGAGGTACCGGGGAGCTGTTTTTT. Translated: CSVVLAGGTGELFF.

This clonotype showed up many times. The chain recombines TRBV28 with TRBJ1-4; D not certain. Germline CDR1 and CDR2: MDHEN and SYDVKM. There are 12 residues in the CDR3. The V and J ends lost 3 bases and 7 bases respectively, with 6 bases between them. Here the CDR3 reads CASSLEGEKLFF. The CDR3, as DNA: TGTGCCAGCAGTTTGGAGGGTGAAAAACTGTTTTTT. Full variable domain (missing parts from reference TRBV28 and TRBJ1-4): DVKVTQSSRYLVKRTGEKVFLECVQDMDHENMFWYRQDPGLGLRLIYFSYDVKMKEKGDIPEGYSVSREKKERFSLILESASTNQTSMYLCASSLEGEKLFFGSGTQLSVL.

This clonotype was seen repeatedly, ten times or more. The V gene is TRBV11-2, the J gene TRBJ2-1; 8 bases line up with TRBD2. Germline V CDR1 and CDR2: SGHAT, FQNNGV. CDR3 length equals 15 residues. V shed 2 bases, J shed 7 bases, and the junction held 7 bases outside the gene matches. CDR3 loop: CASSLTGGVGNEQFF. CDR3 DNA sequence: TGTGCCAGCAGCTTAACGGGGGGGGTAGGTAATGAGCAGTTCTTC.

This clonotype was detected once. The rearrangement uses TRBV9 and TRBJ2-3; D is ambiguous. Germline V gene sequence: CDR1 SGDLS, CDR2 YYNGEE. Trimming cost V 4 bases and J 8 bases, with 11 bases left between them. The CDR3 consists of 12 residues. Here the CDR3 DNA reads TGTGCCAGCAGCCCGGATTCCAGTACGCAGTATTTT. Translation gives CASSPDSSTQYF.

This clonotype was observed many times. The V and J genes are TRBV7-2 and TRBJ1-6; tentatively, D is TRBD1 (5 bases). Between the trimmed V and J ends, which lost 3 bases and 9 bases, there was a span of 12 bases. CDR3 length equals 14 residues. The germline CDR1 and CDR2 sequences are SGHTA and FQGNSA. CDR3 sequence (DNA): TGTGCCAGCAGCTTCGGGCAGGGAAGTTCACCCCTCCACTTT. Protein: CASSFGQGSSPLHF.

This clonotype was seen many times. This chain connects TRBV7-2 to TRBJ2-3; D not certain. V gave up 5 bases and J gave up 4 bases, with 7 bases separating them. Germline-derived CDR1 and CDR2 are SGHTA and FQGNSA. This CDR3 region has 12 residues. The CDR3 protein is CASSGRSDTQYF. The CDR3 DNA is TGTGCCAGCAGCGGTAGATCAGATACGCAGTATTTT.

V usage is TRBV5-1 and J usage is TRBJ1-4, with a possible D match to TRBD1 (5 bases). The CDR3 runs to 16 residues. From germline, CDR1 is SGHRS and CDR2 YFSETQ. V dropped 0 bases and J dropped 8 bases, with 17 bases sitting between them. The CDR3 nucleotides are TGCGCCAGCAGCTTGGCGGTCCCAGGGTCCGGGGAAAAACTGTTTTTT. This gives the protein CASSLAVPGSGEKLFF.

This clonotype was recorded a few times. The V and J genes are TRBV3-1 and TRBJ1-2, with 10 positions matching TRBD1. Germline CDR1 reads LGHDT; CDR2 reads YNNKEL (reference sequence). The CDR3 has 14 amino acids. Losses at the gene ends were 5 bases for V and 6 bases for J; bases not matched to a gene: 6. The CDR3 DNA reads TGTGCCAGCAGCTATGGGGACAGGGGAAATGGCTACACCTTC. Translating gives CASSYGDRGNGYTF.

The sample holds many counts of this clonotype. In DNA, the CDR3 is TGTGCCAGCAGTCCGCAGAGGGGGCAGGTGGTAGGGAACTATGGCTACACCTTC. Amino acids: CASSPQRGQVVGNYGYTF. The V gene is TRBV6-1, the J gene TRBJ1-2; 7 nucleotides match TRBD1. From germline, CDR1 is MNHNS and CDR2 SASEGT. CDR3 length: 18 residues. J gave up 2 bases and V 5 bases, and 17 bases lay outside the gene matches.